This entry concerns a single T cell receptor beta chain. Its antigen is still unknown. This specimen comes from a study of type 1 regulatory T cells. Study information: An in vitro protocol generated T-allo10, a Tr1-enriched, alloantigen-specific CD4 T cell product.

After removal of 8 bases from V and 0 bases from J, the junction contained 11 bases not matched to a gene. Germline lookup yields CDR1 SQVTM and CDR2 ANQGSEA. The CDR3 consists of 15 residues. Study outcomes and limitations: Type 1 regulatory T cells had a more restricted TCR repertoire than non-type 1 regulatory T cells.

TCRdb reprocessed the reads with MiXCR, giving one entry per CDR3 protein. Here the sample spans more than 60,000 distinct CDR3 sequences, over 50% being singletons. The sample taken for sequencing was cultured non-Tr1 T cells, either the whole culture or a sorted T cell fraction (not recorded which). The receptor was derived from a human donor in good health. The rearrangement links TRBV29-1 to TRBJ1-1; 8 nucleotides match TRBD1. The CDR3 bases are TGCAGCATTTCAGGGGGCTGGGGGATGAACACTGAAGCTTTCTTT. It specifies CSISGGWGMNTEAFF.